These 27 T cell receptor beta chains were sequenced from one sample in a study of T cell responses to AZD1222 COVID-19 vaccine. Clones were read by immunoSEQ multiplex PCR, and TCRdb kept only the in-frame ones, dropping some. The sample holds about 92,000 clones, approximately 91% seen once. The material sequenced was peripheral blood, taken on day 0 of AZD1222 vaccination. All receptors derive from an adult in good health.

The chain recombines TRBV7-9 with TRBJ1-2, with D tentatively TRBD1 (5 bases). Germline CDR1 is SEHNR and CDR2 is FQNEAQ (reference sequence). This CDR3 has 13 residues. Between the trimmed V and J ends, which lost 8 bases and 3 bases, there was a span of 13 bases. The CDR3 is CASGGRAHYGYTF. CDR3 DNA sequence: TGTGCCAGCGGGGGACGGGCACACTATGGCTACACCTTC.

This chain joins TRBV7-3 and TRBJ1-1, with unresolved D. The length of the CDR3 is 16 residues. Germline CDR1 reads SGHTA; CDR2 reads FQGTGA. The V end lost 3 bases, the J end lost 1 base, and 15 bases lay between the germline ends. The chain's CDR3 is CASSFSVGLENTEAFF. In DNA, the CDR3 is TGTGCCAGCAGCTTTTCCGTCGGGCTCGAGAACACTGAAGCTTTCTTT.

The J gene is TRBJ2-7, the V gene TRBV3-1 (or the pseudogene TRBV3-2); no clear D gene. V lost 0 bases to trimming and J lost 4 bases, with 1 base between them. CDR1 is LGHDT and CDR2 is YNNKEL in the germline V gene (reference sequence). The CDR3 is 11 amino acids. Here the CDR3 reads CASSQDYEQYF. CDR3 nucleotides: TGTGCCAGCAGCCAAGATTACGAGCAGTACTTC.

The V call is TRBV6-5, the J call TRBJ1-1; TRBD1 might be the D (5 bases). CDR3 length: 14 amino acids. Trimming shortened V by 7 bases and J by 5 bases, and 17 bases separated the two germline ends. CDR1 and CDR2 from the germline V gene are MNHEY and SVGAGI. The CDR3 nucleotides are TGTGCCAGCACCATGTCGCAGGGTGGAACTGAAGCTTTCTTT. It codes for CASTMSQGGTEAFF.

CDR3 amino acids: CASSPGGGETQYF. CDR3 DNA sequence: TGTGCCAGCAGTCCCGGGGGGGGAGAGACCCAGTACTTC. This chain joins TRBV28 and TRBJ2-5; 8 nucleotides agree with TRBD2. Germline V gene lookup returns CDR1 MDHEN and CDR2 SYDVKM. With V trimmed by 5 bases and J by 4 bases, 3 bases remained unmatched. This CDR3 is built from 13 residues.

The rearrangement uses TRBV7-9 and TRBJ2-7; weak D call: TRBD2 (7 bases). The germline gives CDR1 SEHNR, CDR2 FQNEAQ (reference sequence). This CDR3 contains 14 residues. Between the trimmed V and J ends, which lost 7 bases and 3 bases, there was a span of 16 bases. Written as DNA, the CDR3 is TGTGCCAGCAATTCCGCGGGGGCTCACTACGAGCAGTACTTC. Its translation is CASNSAGAHYEQYF.

The CDR3 sequence: CASNPETGRPNYGYTF. In DNA, the CDR3 is TGTGCCAGCAACCCAGAAACAGGACGCCCCAACTATGGCTACACCTTC. V gene TRBV9 combines with J gene TRBJ1-2; D might be TRBD1 (5 bases). The CDR3 runs 16 residues. Germline CDR1 and CDR2: SGDLS and YYNGEE. Deletions cut 6 bases from V and 2 bases from J, with 20 bases between.

The gene calls are TRBV19 and TRBJ1-5; TRBD1 matches at 7 bases. J was trimmed by 6 bases and V by 5 bases; bases with no gene match: 10. The germline CDR1 and CDR2 sequences are LNHDA and SQIVND (reference sequence). CDR3 size: 15 residues. The CDR3: CASSRKTGALQPQHF. CDR3 sequence (DNA): TGTGCCAGTAGTCGAAAAACAGGGGCTCTTCAGCCCCAGCATTTT.

The rearrangement joins TRBV19 to TRBJ2-7; D uncertain. The end of the DNA aligns better with TRBJ2-1, so the J call may be wrong. The CDR3 contains 14 residues. Germline V CDR1 and CDR2: LNHDA, SQIVND (reference sequence). CDR3: CASSIVPGDNEQFF. The CDR3 nucleotides are TGTGCCAGTAGTATAGTCCCAGGAGACAATGAGCAGTTCTTC.

The chain is built from TRBV6-2 or TRBV6-3 and TRBJ2-3, with D possibly matching TRBD1 (5 bases). Trimming shortened V by 2 bases and J by 3 bases, and 24 bases separated the two germline ends. This CDR3 has 19 residues. Germline values: CDR1 MNHEY, CDR2 SVGEGT. Written as DNA, the CDR3 is TGTGCCAGCAGTTACGAGACCTCCCGAATTCAGGGAAGGACAGATACGCAGTATTTT. Translated, it gives CASSYETSRIQGRTDTQYF.

The chain uses TRBV3-1 (or the pseudogene TRBV3-2) and TRBJ1-2, with 7 bases that match TRBD1. CDR1 and CDR2 (germline): LGHDT, YNNKEL (reference sequence). CDR3 length: 14 residues. The trim removed 4 bases at V and 8 bases at J, leaving 10 bases unmatched. For the CDR3, the DNA is TGTGCCAGCAGCCCTAGGGGGCACTTTTCCGGCTACACCTTC. This codes for CASSPRGHFSGYTF.

The V gene is TRBV9, the J gene TRBJ2-2, with D maybe TRBD2 (6 bases). The CDR3 runs to 15 residues. Germline V CDR1 and CDR2: SGDLS, YYNGEE. Trimming cost V 1 base and J 3 bases, with 10 bases left between them. The CDR3 sequence: CASSVLGGYTGELFF. DNA of the CDR3: TGTGCCAGCAGCGTATTGGGGGGATACACCGGGGAGCTGTTTTTT.

This clone was recorded a few times. The V gene is TRBV18, the J gene TRBJ2-2; TRBD2 matches at 11 bases. The CDR3 consists of 18 residues. Germline V gene sequence: CDR1 KGHSH, CDR2 LQKENI. V lost 1 base to trimming and J lost 6 bases; unmatched junction nucleotides: 10. This CDR3 reads CASSPQTSGARGPGELFF. The DNA of the CDR3 is TGTGCCAGCTCACCACAGACTAGCGGGGCCCGTGGTCCCGGGGAGCTGTTTTTT.

The chain employs TRBV5-1 and TRBJ2-7, with 9 bases fitting TRBD1. After removal of 0 bases from V and 4 bases from J, the junction contained 5 bases not matched to a gene. Germline V gives CDR1 SGHRS, CDR2 YFSETQ. This CDR3 region has 15 residues. In nucleotides, the CDR3 is TGCGCCAGCAGCTTGGGCTGGGGACAGGGTTACGAGCAGTACTTC. This encodes CASSLGWGQGYEQYF.

The chain carries TRBV3-1 (or the pseudogene TRBV3-2) and TRBJ2-5, with a possible D match to TRBD2 (6 bases). The CDR3 is made up of 16 amino acids. CDR1 and CDR2 (germline): LGHDT, YNNKEL (reference sequence). Trimming pared 1 base from V and 7 bases from J, leaving 19 bases between. The CDR3 DNA reads TGTGCCAGCAGCCAAGCCAATCGCGGGGTGACGGGGACCCAGTACTTC. Translation gives CASSQANRGVTGTQYF.

The sample holds a few counts of this clone. The CDR3 loop reads CASSLLGADQPQHF. CDR3 sequence (DNA): TGTGCCAGCAGTTTATTAGGGGCCGATCAGCCCCAGCATTTT. V and J are TRBV27 and TRBJ1-5; perhaps TRBD1 as D (5 bases). CDR1 MNHEY and CDR2 SMNVEV come from the germline V gene (reference sequence). The germline V and J ends were trimmed by 1 base and 5 bases, with 9 bases remaining between them. The CDR3 is 14 residues long.

A single count supports this clone. The J gene is TRBJ2-2, the V gene TRBV19, with D unresolved. This CDR3 is 13 amino acids long. Trimming took 2 bases from V and 5 from J, leaving 6 bases between them. Germline lookup yields CDR1 LNHDA and CDR2 SQIVND (reference sequence). The CDR3 loop reads CASSIYGTGELFF. The CDR3 DNA follows: TGTGCCAGTAGTATATACGGTACCGGGGAGCTGTTTTTT.

V usage is TRBV7-9 and J usage is TRBJ1-5; the D is unclear. The germline gives CDR1 SEHNR, CDR2 FQNEAQ (reference sequence). The CDR3 is 14 residues long. V lost 5 bases and J 0 bases, leaving 8 bases between the germline ends. The CDR3 DNA sequence: TGTGCCAGCAGCACGGGCGATAGCAATCAGCCCCAGCATTTT. It translates to CASSTGDSNQPQHF.

The rearrangement links TRBV6-6 to TRBJ1-1; the D gene is possibly TRBD1 (5 bases). CDR3 length equals 15 residues. The V end was cut by 6 bases, the J end by 5 bases, with 19 bases between. CDR1 is MNHNY, CDR2 SVGAGI, per germline (reference sequence). The CDR3 DNA is TGTGCCAGCAGGTCATACGGGACTCTCGGGACTGAAGCTTTCTTT. The encoded protein is CASRSYGTLGTEAFF.

The chain carries TRBV10-3 and TRBJ1-5; TRBD1 matches at 9 bases. The CDR3 covers 15 residues. Per the germline V gene, CDR1 is ENHRY and CDR2 is SYGVKD. Trimming removed 6 bases from V and 2 bases from J; junction bases left unmatched: 5. CDR3 bases: TGTGCCATCAGCGGGACAGGGCGTGGCAATCAGCCCCAGCATTTT. Its protein product is CAISGTGRGNQPQHF.

CDR3 coding DNA: TGTGCCAGCAGCCCTCCTGAGGGGGCTAACACCGGGGAGCTGTTTTTT. It encodes CASSPPEGANTGELFF. V usage is TRBV5-5 and J usage is TRBJ2-2; 7 bases map to TRBD1. The V gene end was trimmed by 4 bases and the J gene end by 2 bases; junction bases not matched to a gene: 8. Per the germline V gene, CDR1 is SGHKS and CDR2 is YYEKEE (reference sequence). The CDR3 contains 16 residues. Full variable domain (rest looked up from reference TRBV5-5 and TRBJ2-2): DAGVTQSPTHLIKTRGQQVTLRCSPISGHKSVSWYQQVLGQGPQFIFQYYEKEERGRGNFPDRFSARQFPNYSSELNVNALLLGDSALYLCASSPPEGANTGELFFGEGSRLTVL.

The chain couples TRBV3-1 (or the pseudogene TRBV3-2) to TRBJ1-4, with unresolved D. The CDR3 sequence is 12 residues long. Looked up from germline, CDR1 is LGHDT and CDR2 is YNNKEL (reference sequence). V lost 4 bases and J 7 bases, leaving 7 bases between the germline ends. The CDR3 here is CASSPPSEKLFF. CDR3 coding DNA: TGTGCCAGCAGCCCTCCGTCTGAAAAACTGTTTTTT.

The chain combines TRBV5-1 with TRBJ1-1, with 9 nucleotides matching TRBD1. Germline V lookup: CDR1 SGHRS, CDR2 YFSETQ. V lost 2 bases to trimming and J lost 3 bases; unmatched junction nucleotides: 2. This CDR3 comprises 14 residues. The CDR3 DNA reads TGCGCCAGCAGCTTTAGACAGGGGGACACTGAAGCTTTCTTT. Translating it yields CASSFRQGDTEAFF.

The CDR3 protein is CASSRTGGARGYTF. The CDR3, as DNA: TGTGCCAGCAGCCGAACAGGAGGTGCTCGGGGCTACACCTTC. V gene TRBV7-9 combines with J gene TRBJ1-2, with D possibly matching TRBD1 (5 bases). Trimming cost V 5 bases and J 8 bases, with 18 bases left between them. This CDR3 is 14 amino acids long. Per germline, CDR1 SEHNR and CDR2 FQNEAQ (reference sequence). Complete variable domain (other parts from reference TRBV7-9 and TRBJ1-2): DTGVSQNPRHKITKRGQNVTFRCDPISEHNRLYWYRQTLGQGPEFLTYFQNEAQLEKSRLLSDRFSAERPKGSFSTLEIQRTEQGDSAMYLCASSRTGGARGYTFGSGTRLTVV.

The chain uses TRBV24-1 and TRBJ2-7; TRBD1 aligns across 7 bases. This CDR3 comprises 12 residues. V lost 3 bases to trimming and J lost 7 bases; unmatched junction nucleotides: 2. CDR1 and CDR2 (germline): KGHDR, SFDVKD. For the CDR3, the DNA is TGTGCCACCAGTGATAGACAGGGAGAGCAGTACTTC. It encodes CATSDRQGEQYF.

The CDR3 coding sequence is TGCGCCAGCAGTCAACAGACTAACACTGAAGCTTTCTTT. Protein product: CASSQQTNTEAFF. The gene calls are TRBV5-1 and TRBJ1-1; unclear D gene. Deletions cut 5 bases from V and 2 bases from J, with 10 bases between. CDR1 is SGHRS, CDR2 YFSETQ, per germline. The CDR3 is made up of 13 amino acids.

This chain links TRBV7-3 with TRBJ1-3; possible D gene TRBD1, 5 bases. The CDR3 extends over 15 amino acids. Trimming stripped 5 bases from V and 7 bases from J, with 18 bases between. Germline lookup yields CDR1 SGHTA and CDR2 FQGTGA. CDR3 in amino acids: CASSPGTIASNTIYF. CDR3 in DNA: TGTGCCAGCAGCCCCGGGACCATCGCCAGCAACACCATATATTTT.